A selection of T cell receptor beta chains follows, all from one sample in a study of blood T cell repertoires in COVID-19. Profiling relied on immunoSEQ multiplex PCR, and the TCRdb table lists in-frame clones only, not all of them. The data show hundreds of thousands of clones, under 90% seen once. Material: PBMCs or T cells enriched from blood (not recorded which). These receptors were taken from a man aged 40-49 years who had recovered from COVID-19. CDR3s include the opening cysteine and the closing phenylalanine or tryptophan. D genes are given only for firm matches. Only some rows state a clone size, as once, few, many or a class for expanded clones.

j_call: TRBJ2-5
clone_size: few
cdr3_length: 13
d_call: .
v_call: TRBV12-3/TRBV12-4
cdr3_nt: TGTGCCAGCAGAGAGACTACACCCGGGACCCAGTACTTC
cdr3_aa: CASRETTPGTQYF

j_call: TRBJ2-7
clone_size: .
cdr3_length: 17
d_call: TRBD2
v_call: TRBV18
cdr3_nt: TGTGCCAGCTCACCACTTCGTCGGCGGGGGGATCTCTACGAGCAGTACTTC
cdr3_aa: CASSPLRRRGDLYEQYF

j_call: TRBJ2-1
clone_size: .
cdr3_length: 18
d_call: TRBD2
v_call: TRBV6-1
cdr3_nt: TGTGCCAGCAGTGAAGCGCTCTGGACTAGCGGGACCAGACGTGAGCAGTTCTTC
cdr3_aa: CASSEALWTSGTRREQFF

j_call: TRBJ1-4
clone_size: .
cdr3_length: 14
d_call: TRBD1
v_call: TRBV6-5
cdr3_nt: TGTGCCAGCAGAGACAGGGTGGATAAAGAAAAACTGTTTTTT
cdr3_aa: CASRDRVDKEKLFF

j_call: TRBJ1-1
clone_size: .
cdr3_length: 13
d_call: .
v_call: TRBV3-1/TRBV3-2
cdr3_nt: TGTGCCAGCAGCCAAGGATCACAGTCCCCCGCTTTCTTT
cdr3_aa: CASSQGSQSPAFF

j_call: TRBJ1-5
clone_size: .
cdr3_length: 15
d_call: TRBD1
v_call: TRBV3-1/TRBV3-2
cdr3_nt: TGTGCCAGCGGCTCACAGGGGGCGCCTGGTCAGCCCCAGCATTTT
cdr3_aa: CASGSQGAPGQPQHF

j_call: TRBJ1-1
clone_size: .
cdr3_length: 14
d_call: .
v_call: TRBV5-1
cdr3_nt: TGCGCCAGCAGCTTCGATACAGGGAACACTGAAGCTTTCTTT
cdr3_aa: CASSFDTGNTEAFF

j_call: TRBJ1-2
clone_size: .
cdr3_length: 15
d_call: TRBD1
v_call: TRBV2
cdr3_nt: TGTGCCAGCTGCCCGGGACAGGGGATTCGCTATGGCTACACCTTC
cdr3_aa: CASCPGQGIRYGYTF

j_call: TRBJ2-5
clone_size: few
cdr3_length: 16
d_call: TRBD2
v_call: TRBV11-2
cdr3_nt: TGTGCCAGCGTGCACGTCGTTAGCGGGGGGGAAGAGACCCAGTACTTC
cdr3_aa: CASVHVVSGGEETQYF

j_call: TRBJ1-1
clone_size: .
cdr3_length: 14
d_call: .
v_call: TRBV5-4
cdr3_nt: TGTGCCAGCAGCTTGGAGGACAGTAACACTGAAGCTTTCTTT
cdr3_aa: CASSLEDSNTEAFF

j_call: TRBJ1-1
clone_size: .
cdr3_length: 15
d_call: .
v_call: TRBV30
cdr3_nt: TGTGCCTGGAGCCCATTGGACAGCTGGAACACTGAAGCTTTCTTT
cdr3_aa: CAWSPLDSWNTEAFF

j_call: TRBJ2-7
clone_size: once
cdr3_length: 16
d_call: TRBD2
v_call: TRBV4-1
cdr3_nt: TGCGCCAGCAGCCAATCGACTAGCGGGGGGGCCTACGAGCAGTACTTC
cdr3_aa: CASSQSTSGGAYEQYF

j_call: TRBJ2-1
clone_size: .
cdr3_length: 12
d_call: .
v_call: TRBV27
cdr3_nt: TGTGCCAGCAGTTTGACTAGTCGGGAGCAGTTCTTC
cdr3_aa: CASSLTSREQFF

j_call: TRBJ1-6
clone_size: .
cdr3_length: 17
d_call: .
v_call: TRBV18
cdr3_nt: TGTGCCAGCTCACCACTCGATACCGGAGCAGGGAATTCACCCCTCCACTTT
cdr3_aa: CASSPLDTGAGNSPLHF

j_call: TRBJ1-1
clone_size: .
cdr3_length: 13
d_call: .
v_call: TRBV19
cdr3_nt: TGTGCCAGTAGTATCTGGGAGCACACTGAAGCTTTCTTT
cdr3_aa: CASSIWEHTEAFF

j_call: TRBJ2-2
clone_size: once
cdr3_length: 15
d_call: .
v_call: TRBV5-4
cdr3_nt: TGTGCCAGCAGCCGGGGACTCCAGGACACCGGGGAGCTGTTTTTT
cdr3_aa: CASSRGLQDTGELFF

j_call: TRBJ2-3
clone_size: .
cdr3_length: 13
d_call: TRBD2
v_call: TRBV6-5
cdr3_nt: TGTGCCACGGGGGGGCTAGTAACAGATACGCAGTATTTT
cdr3_aa: CATGGLVTDTQYF

j_call: TRBJ1-5
clone_size: once
cdr3_length: 14
d_call: .
v_call: TRBV5-1
cdr3_nt: TGCGCCAGCAGCCCGAGTGGGACAAATCAGCCCCAGCATTTT
cdr3_aa: CASSPSGTNQPQHF

j_call: TRBJ2-1
clone_size: .
cdr3_length: 17
d_call: TRBD1
v_call: TRBV3-1/TRBV3-2
cdr3_nt: TGTGCCAGCAGCCAAGTAAAGGTGGACAGGAGAACCAATGAGCAGTTCTTC
cdr3_aa: CASSQVKVDRRTNEQFF

j_call: TRBJ1-2
clone_size: .
cdr3_length: 12
d_call: .
v_call: TRBV19
cdr3_nt: TGTGCCAGTAGCTCATACCTAGGAGGCTACACCTTC
cdr3_aa: CASSSYLGGYTF

j_call: TRBJ2-5
clone_size: .
cdr3_length: 14
d_call: TRBD2
v_call: TRBV16
cdr3_nt: TGTGCCAGCAGCCATCTAGCGGGGGAAGAGACCCAGTACTTC
cdr3_aa: CASSHLAGEETQYF

j_call: TRBJ2-5
clone_size: once
cdr3_length: 14
d_call: TRBD2
v_call: TRBV6-5
cdr3_nt: TGTGCCACCTCGAGGGGACTAGCGGGGGGGACCCAGTACTTC
cdr3_aa: CATSRGLAGGTQYF

j_call: TRBJ1-2
clone_size: once
cdr3_length: 15
d_call: .
v_call: TRBV18
cdr3_nt: TGTGCCAGCTCACCCGGGTCCACAGGGCACTATGGCTACACCTTC
cdr3_aa: CASSPGSTGHYGYTF

j_call: TRBJ2-2
clone_size: .
cdr3_length: 15
d_call: TRBD2
v_call: TRBV6-4
cdr3_nt: TGTGCCAGCAGTGACCCCGGGGCGGGAGCCGGGGAGCTGTTTTTT
cdr3_aa: CASSDPGAGAGELFF

j_call: TRBJ2-7
clone_size: .
cdr3_length: 14
d_call: .
v_call: TRBV7-8
cdr3_nt: TGTGCCAGCAGCGAGGACCCCGGGACCTACGAGCAGTACTTC
cdr3_aa: CASSEDPGTYEQYF

j_call: TRBJ2-7
clone_size: .
cdr3_length: 15
d_call: TRBD2
v_call: TRBV18
cdr3_nt: TGTGCCAGCTCCCCCACTAGCGGGGGGTCTTACGAGCAGTACTTC
cdr3_aa: CASSPTSGGSYEQYF

j_call: TRBJ2-1
clone_size: once
cdr3_length: 13
d_call: TRBD2
v_call: TRBV5-4
cdr3_nt: TGTGCCAGCCGAGGGACTAGCGTCAATGAGCAGTTCTTC
cdr3_aa: CASRGTSVNEQFF

j_call: TRBJ2-7
clone_size: .
cdr3_length: 13
d_call: TRBD1
v_call: TRBV19
cdr3_nt: TGTGCCAGTCGACAGGGGGGATCCTACGAGCAGTACTTC
cdr3_aa: CASRQGGSYEQYF

j_call: TRBJ2-7
clone_size: .
cdr3_length: 14
d_call: TRBD1
v_call: TRBV19
cdr3_nt: TGTGCCAGTAGTATGGACAGGGAAACCTACGAGCAGTACTTC
cdr3_aa: CASSMDRETYEQYF

j_call: TRBJ1-2
clone_size: .
cdr3_length: 13
d_call: .
v_call: TRBV25-1
cdr3_nt: TGTGCCAGCAGCGACAGCTTTCTCTATGGCTACACCTTC
cdr3_aa: CASSDSFLYGYTF

j_call: TRBJ2-7
clone_size: .
cdr3_length: 15
d_call: .
v_call: TRBV18
cdr3_nt: TGTGCCAGCTCACCAAGCACTAACCCTCCTCGCGAGCAGTACTTC
cdr3_aa: CASSPSTNPPREQYF

j_call: TRBJ2-7
clone_size: .
cdr3_length: 13
d_call: .
v_call: TRBV6-5
cdr3_nt: TGTGCCAGCAGTCAACAGGGAGGGAACGAGCAGTACTTC
cdr3_aa: CASSQQGGNEQYF

j_call: TRBJ1-5
clone_size: .
cdr3_length: 20
d_call: TRBD1
v_call: TRBV18
cdr3_nt: TGTGCCAGCTCACTGACACGCGGTGACAGGGGAGCAGTGGGCAATCAGCCCCAGCATTTT
cdr3_aa: CASSLTRGDRGAVGNQPQHF

j_call: TRBJ2-7
clone_size: .
cdr3_length: 14
d_call: .
v_call: TRBV30
cdr3_nt: TGTGCCCGAGCCCGGGCCGGGGGTTCCTACGAGCAGTACTTC
cdr3_aa: CARARAGGSYEQYF

j_call: TRBJ2-5
clone_size: .
cdr3_length: 17
d_call: TRBD2
v_call: TRBV7-8
cdr3_nt: TGTGCCAGCAGCCGAGGGGCTAGCGGGGGCGTCCAAGAGACCCAGTACTTC
cdr3_aa: CASSRGASGGVQETQYF

j_call: TRBJ1-1
clone_size: .
cdr3_length: 15
d_call: .
v_call: TRBV5-1
cdr3_nt: TGCGCCAGCAGCAACAGGGAGATCATGAACACTGAAGCTTTCTTT
cdr3_aa: CASSNREIMNTEAFF

j_call: TRBJ1-2
clone_size: few
cdr3_length: 12
d_call: .
v_call: TRBV2
cdr3_nt: TGTGCCAGCAGTGTAACCAGGGATGGCTACACCTTC
cdr3_aa: CASSVTRDGYTF

j_call: TRBJ1-2
clone_size: .
cdr3_length: 14
d_call: TRBD1
v_call: TRBV15
cdr3_nt: TGTGCCACCAGCAGAGAAGGACAGGGAAGGGGCTACACCTTC
cdr3_aa: CATSREGQGRGYTF

j_call: TRBJ1-1
clone_size: .
cdr3_length: 15
d_call: .
v_call: TRBV5-5
cdr3_nt: TGTGCCAGCAGTCTGACAGCCCGTACTTACACTGAAGCTTTCTTT
cdr3_aa: CASSLTARTYTEAFF

j_call: TRBJ2-2
clone_size: .
cdr3_length: 13
d_call: TRBD1
v_call: TRBV5-1
cdr3_nt: TGCGCCAGCAGCCTACAGGGGGCCGGGGAGCTGTTTTTT
cdr3_aa: CASSLQGAGELFF